This T cell receptor (beta chain) was identified during a study of cytomegalovirus exposure and HLA in healthy donors. Study findings and constraints: Productive rates of about 90% or about 30% were seen for most TCR beta V segments in an earlier analysis. Analysis was carried out at a later point, and it linked a missense DCLRE1C variant to TCR beta V- and J-gene trimming. The authors assumed roughly uniform sequencing depth across donors for presence/absence analyses.

This CDR3 contains 14 residues. The junction had 4 bases not matched to a gene; V was cut back by 5 bases and J by 0 bases. Germline values: CDR1 SGHTA, CDR2 FQGTGA. The PCR contained 60 Vbeta and 13 Jbeta primers. Authors' data handling: Around 11 million shared chains were among the 65 million to 85 million unique TCR beta chains that a later analysis counted. Some clones are missing from TCRdb's copy, which holds only in-frame ones; the method was immunoSEQ multiplex PCR. V and J calls plus clone size are reproduced from that table; the DNA served to infer D and trimming. The table lists approximately 170,000 clones. As concerns this clone: Its specificity is not known.

Specimen: PBMCs. The clonotype comes from a woman aged 18-29 years in good health and CMV-seropositive. V usage is TRBV7-3 and J usage is TRBJ2-7, with 7 bases that match TRBD1. The CDR3 loop reads CASSMTGTSYEQYF. CDR3 nucleotides: TGTGCCAGCAGCATGACAGGGACCTCCTACGAGCAGTACTTC.